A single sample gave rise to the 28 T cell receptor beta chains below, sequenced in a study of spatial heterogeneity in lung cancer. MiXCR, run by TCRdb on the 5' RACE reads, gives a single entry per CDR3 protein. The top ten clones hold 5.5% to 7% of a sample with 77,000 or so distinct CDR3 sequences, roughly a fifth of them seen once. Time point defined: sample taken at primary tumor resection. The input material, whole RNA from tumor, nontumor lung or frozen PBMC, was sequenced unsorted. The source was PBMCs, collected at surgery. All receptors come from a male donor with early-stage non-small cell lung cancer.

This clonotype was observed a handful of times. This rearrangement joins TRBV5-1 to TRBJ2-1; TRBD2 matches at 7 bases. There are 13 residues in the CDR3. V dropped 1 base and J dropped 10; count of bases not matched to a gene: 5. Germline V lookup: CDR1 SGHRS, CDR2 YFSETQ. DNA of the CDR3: TGCGCCAGCAGCTTGCCTAGCGGAATAGAGCAGTTCTTC. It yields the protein CASSLPSGIEQFF.

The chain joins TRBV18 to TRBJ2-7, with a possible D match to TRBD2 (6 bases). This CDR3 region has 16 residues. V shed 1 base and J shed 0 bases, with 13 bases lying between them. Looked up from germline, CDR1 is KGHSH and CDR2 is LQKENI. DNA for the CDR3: TGTGCCAGCTCACCACGATCGGGGGATTCCTCCTACGAGCAGTACTTC. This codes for CASSPRSGDSSYEQYF. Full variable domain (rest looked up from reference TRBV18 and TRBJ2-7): NAGVMQNPRHLVRRRGQEARLRCSPMKGHSHVYWYRQLPEEGLKFMVYLQKENIIDESGMPKERFSAEFPKEGPSILRIQQVVRGDSAAYFCASSPRSGDSSYEQYFGPGTRLTVT.

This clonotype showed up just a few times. The CDR3 DNA sequence: TGTGCCAGCAGCCAGCGTCCACAGCAGGCTAATGAAAAACTGTTTTTT. Translation gives CASSQRPQQANEKLFF. J is TRBJ1-4 and V is TRBV14; D not certain. Germline V gene sequence: CDR1 SGHDN, CDR2 FVKESK. Deletions cut 3 bases from V and 3 bases from J, with 14 bases between. The CDR3 consists of 16 residues.

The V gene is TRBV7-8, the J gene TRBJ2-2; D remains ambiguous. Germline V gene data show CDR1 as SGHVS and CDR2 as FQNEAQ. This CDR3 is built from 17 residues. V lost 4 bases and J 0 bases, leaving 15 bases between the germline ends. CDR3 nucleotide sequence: TGTGCCAGCAGCTCCCAGTTGGGCCTTCCGAACACCGGGGAGCTGTTTTTT. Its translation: CASSSQLGLPNTGELFF.

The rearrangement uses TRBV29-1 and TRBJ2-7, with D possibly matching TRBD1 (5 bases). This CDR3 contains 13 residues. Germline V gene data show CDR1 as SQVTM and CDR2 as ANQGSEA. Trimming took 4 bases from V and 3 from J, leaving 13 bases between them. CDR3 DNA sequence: TGCAGCGTTGTATTACAGGCCCACTACGAGCAGTACTTC. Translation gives CSVVLQAHYEQYF.

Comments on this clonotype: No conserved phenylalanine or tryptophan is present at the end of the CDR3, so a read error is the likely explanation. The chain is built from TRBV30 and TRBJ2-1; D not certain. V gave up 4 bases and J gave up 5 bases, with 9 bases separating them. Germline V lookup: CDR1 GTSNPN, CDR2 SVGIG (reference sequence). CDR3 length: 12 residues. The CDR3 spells CAWTSGNNEQFS. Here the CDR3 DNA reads TGTGCCTGGACTTCTGGGAACAATGAGCAGTTCTCC.

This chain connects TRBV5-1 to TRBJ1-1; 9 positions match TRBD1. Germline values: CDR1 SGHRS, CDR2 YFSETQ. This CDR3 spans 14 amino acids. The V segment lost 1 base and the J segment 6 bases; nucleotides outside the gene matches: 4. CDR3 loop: CASSLRGQGSEAFF. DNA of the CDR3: TGCGCCAGCAGCTTGAGGGGACAGGGCTCTGAAGCTTTCTTT.

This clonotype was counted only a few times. CDR3: CASSLGQKQETQYF. The CDR3 DNA reads TGTGCCAGCAGTTTAGGACAAAAGCAAGAGACCCAGTACTTC. The V call is TRBV28, the J call TRBJ2-5, with a possible D match to TRBD1 (5 bases). CDR3 length: 14 amino acids. The V gene's germline CDR1 is MDHEN and CDR2 SYDVKM. V lost 2 bases and J lost 2, with 9 bases in between. The entire variable domain, with the rest obtained from reference TRBV28 and TRBJ2-5, is as follows: DVKVTQSSRYLVKRTGEKVFLECVQDMDHENMFWYRQDPGLGLRLIYFSYDVKMKEKGDIPEGYSVSREKKERFSLILESASTNQTSMYLCASSLGQKQETQYFGPGTRLLVL.

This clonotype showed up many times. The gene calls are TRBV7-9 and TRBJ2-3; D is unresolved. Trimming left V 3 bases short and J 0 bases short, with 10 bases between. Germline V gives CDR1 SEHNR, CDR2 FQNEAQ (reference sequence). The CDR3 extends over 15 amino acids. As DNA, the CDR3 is TGTGCCAGCAGCTTTTCCGAGACTAGCACAGATACGCAGTATTTT. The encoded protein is CASSFSETSTDTQYF. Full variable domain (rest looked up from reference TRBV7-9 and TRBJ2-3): DTGVSQNPRHKITKRGQNVTFRCDPISEHNRLYWYRQTLGQGPEFLTYFQNEAQLEKSRLLSDRFSAERPKGSFSTLEIQRTEQGDSAMYLCASSFSETSTDTQYFGPGTRLTVL.

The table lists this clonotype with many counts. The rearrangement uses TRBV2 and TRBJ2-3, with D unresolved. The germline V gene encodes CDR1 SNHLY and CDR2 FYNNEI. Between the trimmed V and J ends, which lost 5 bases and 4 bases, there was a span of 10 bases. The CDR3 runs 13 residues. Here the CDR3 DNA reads TGTGCCAGCAGTCCCATCATTCCAGATACGCAGTATTTT. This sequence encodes CASSPIIPDTQYF.

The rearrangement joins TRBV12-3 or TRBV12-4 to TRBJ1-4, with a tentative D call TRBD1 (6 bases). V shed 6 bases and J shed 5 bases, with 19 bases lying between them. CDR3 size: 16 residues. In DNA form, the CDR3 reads TGTGCCAGCAGAAACTCTCGACGGGGGCGGAATGAAAAACTGTTTTTT. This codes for CASRNSRRGRNEKLFF.

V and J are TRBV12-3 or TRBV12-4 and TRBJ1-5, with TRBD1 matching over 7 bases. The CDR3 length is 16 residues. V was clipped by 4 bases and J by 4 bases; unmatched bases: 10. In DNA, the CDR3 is TGTGCCAGCAGTTGGGGGCACACAGGGGCGAATCAGCCCCAGCATTTT. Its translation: CASSWGHTGANQPQHF.

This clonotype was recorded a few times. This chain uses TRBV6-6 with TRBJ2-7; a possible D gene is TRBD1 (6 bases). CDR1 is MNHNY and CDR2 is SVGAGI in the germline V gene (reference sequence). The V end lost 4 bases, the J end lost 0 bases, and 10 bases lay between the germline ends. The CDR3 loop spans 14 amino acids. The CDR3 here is CASSSRGFSYEQYF. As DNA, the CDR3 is TGTGCCAGCAGTTCAAGGGGGTTCTCCTACGAGCAGTACTTC.

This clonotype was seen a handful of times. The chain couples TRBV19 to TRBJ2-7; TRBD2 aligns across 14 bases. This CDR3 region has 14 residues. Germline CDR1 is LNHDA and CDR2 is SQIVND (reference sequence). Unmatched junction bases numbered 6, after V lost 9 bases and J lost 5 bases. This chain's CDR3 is CASRTSGGYDEQYF. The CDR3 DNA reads TGTGCCAGCAGGACTAGCGGGGGGTACGACGAGCAGTACTTC.

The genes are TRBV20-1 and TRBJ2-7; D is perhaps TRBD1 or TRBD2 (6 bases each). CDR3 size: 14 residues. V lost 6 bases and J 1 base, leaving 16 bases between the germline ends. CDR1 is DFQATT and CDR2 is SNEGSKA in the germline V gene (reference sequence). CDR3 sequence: CSAPKGGSSYEQYF. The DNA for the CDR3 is TGCAGTGCCCCAAAGGGGGGAAGTTCCTACGAGCAGTACTTC.

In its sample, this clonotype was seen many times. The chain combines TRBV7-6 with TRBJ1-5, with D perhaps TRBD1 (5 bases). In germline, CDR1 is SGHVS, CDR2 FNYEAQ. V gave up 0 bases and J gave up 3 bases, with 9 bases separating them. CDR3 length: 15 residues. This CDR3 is CASSLAWGNNQPQHF. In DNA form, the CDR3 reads TGTGCCAGCAGCTTAGCGTGGGGGAACAATCAGCCCCAGCATTTT.

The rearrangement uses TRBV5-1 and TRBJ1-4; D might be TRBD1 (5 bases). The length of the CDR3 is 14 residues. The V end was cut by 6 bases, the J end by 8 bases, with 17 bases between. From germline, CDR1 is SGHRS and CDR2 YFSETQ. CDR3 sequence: CASTMGGAEEKLFF. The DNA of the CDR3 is TGCGCCAGCACTATGGGGGGAGCGGAGGAAAAACTGTTTTTT.

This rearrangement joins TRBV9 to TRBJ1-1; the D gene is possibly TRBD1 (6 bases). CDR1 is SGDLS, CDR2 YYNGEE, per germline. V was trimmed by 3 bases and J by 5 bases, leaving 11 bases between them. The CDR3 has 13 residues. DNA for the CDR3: TGTGCCAGCAGCGCCCAACAGGGAACTGAAGCTTTCTTT. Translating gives CASSAQQGTEAFF. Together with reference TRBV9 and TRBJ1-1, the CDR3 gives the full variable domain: DSGVTQTPKHLITATGQRVTLRCSPRSGDLSVYWYQQSLDQGLQFLIQYYNGEERAKGNILERFSAQQFPDLHSELNLSSLELGDSALYFCASSAQQGTEAFFGQGTRLTVV.

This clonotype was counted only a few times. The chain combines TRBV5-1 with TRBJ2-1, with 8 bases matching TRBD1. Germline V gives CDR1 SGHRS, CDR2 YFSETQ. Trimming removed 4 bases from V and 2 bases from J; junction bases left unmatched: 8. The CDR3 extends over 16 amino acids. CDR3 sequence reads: CASSADSGQAYNEQFF. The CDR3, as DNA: TGCGCCAGCAGCGCCGACTCGGGACAGGCCTACAATGAGCAGTTCTTC.

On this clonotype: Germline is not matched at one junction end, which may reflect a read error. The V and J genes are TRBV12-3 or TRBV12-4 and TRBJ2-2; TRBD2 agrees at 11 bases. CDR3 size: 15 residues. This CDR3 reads CASSIAGGYTGELFF. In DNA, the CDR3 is TGTGCCAGCAGTATAGCGGGAGGGTACACCGGGGAGCTGTTTTTT.

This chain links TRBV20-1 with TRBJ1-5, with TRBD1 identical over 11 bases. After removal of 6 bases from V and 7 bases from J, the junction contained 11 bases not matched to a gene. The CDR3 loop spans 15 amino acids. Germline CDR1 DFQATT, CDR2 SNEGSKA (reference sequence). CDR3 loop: CSATFGQGAAQPQHF. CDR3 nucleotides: TGCAGTGCCACTTTTGGACAGGGGGCAGCCCAGCCCCAGCATTTT.

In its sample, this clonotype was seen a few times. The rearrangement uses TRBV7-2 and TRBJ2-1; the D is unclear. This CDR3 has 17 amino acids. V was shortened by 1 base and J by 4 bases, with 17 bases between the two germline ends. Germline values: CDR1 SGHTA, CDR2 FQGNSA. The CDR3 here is CASSLVRRTLDYNEQFF. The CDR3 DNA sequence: TGTGCCAGCAGCTTAGTGCGCAGAACTTTGGATTACAATGAGCAGTTCTTC.

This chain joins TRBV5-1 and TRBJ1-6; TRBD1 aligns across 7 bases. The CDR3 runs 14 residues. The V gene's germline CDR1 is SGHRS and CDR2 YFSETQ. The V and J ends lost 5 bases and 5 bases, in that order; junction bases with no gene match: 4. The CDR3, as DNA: TGCGCCAGCAGGCCCGGGACAGATAATTCACCCCTCCACTTT. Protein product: CASRPGTDNSPLHF. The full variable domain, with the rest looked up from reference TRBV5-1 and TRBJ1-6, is KAGVTQTPRYLIKTRGQQVTLSCSPISGHRSVSWYQQTPGQGLQFLFEYFSETQRNKGNFPGRFSGRQFSNSRSEMNVSTLELGDSALYLCASRPGTDNSPLHFGNGTRLTVT.

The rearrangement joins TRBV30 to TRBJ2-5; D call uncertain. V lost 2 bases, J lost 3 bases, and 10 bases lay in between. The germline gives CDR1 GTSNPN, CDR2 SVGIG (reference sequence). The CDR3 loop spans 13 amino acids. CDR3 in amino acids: CAWSSVPEETQYF. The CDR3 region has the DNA TGTGCCTGGAGTTCAGTGCCTGAAGAGACCCAGTACTTC. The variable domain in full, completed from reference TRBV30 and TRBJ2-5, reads SQTIHQWPATLVQPVGSPLSLECTVEGTSNPNLYWYRQAAGRGLQLLFYSVGIGQISSEVPQNLSASRPQDRQFILSSKKLLLSDSGFYLCAWSSVPEETQYFGPGTRLLVL.

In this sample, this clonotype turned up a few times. The CDR3 DNA follows: TGTGCCAGCAGTTTACTAGGGGAAGATCAGCCCCAGCATTTT. It yields the protein CASSLLGEDQPQHF. The chain joins TRBV27 to TRBJ1-5; perhaps TRBD1 as D (5 bases). The germline gives CDR1 MNHEY, CDR2 SMNVEV (reference sequence). Trimming shortened V by 2 bases and J by 5 bases, and 10 bases separated the two germline ends. The CDR3 sequence is 14 residues long.

The CDR3 bases are TGTGCCAGCAGTTTAAGGCAGGCAACGTATGGCTACACCTTC. It translates to CASSLRQATYGYTF. The gene calls are TRBV12-3 or TRBV12-4 and TRBJ1-2; D is uncertain. The CDR3 spans 14 residues. V lost 2 bases and J lost 5, with 12 bases in between.

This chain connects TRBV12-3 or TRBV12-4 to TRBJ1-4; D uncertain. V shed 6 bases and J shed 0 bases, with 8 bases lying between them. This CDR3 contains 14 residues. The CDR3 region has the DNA TGTGCCAGCAGCCACCGTGCAACTAATGAAAAACTGTTTTTT. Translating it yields CASSHRATNEKLFF.

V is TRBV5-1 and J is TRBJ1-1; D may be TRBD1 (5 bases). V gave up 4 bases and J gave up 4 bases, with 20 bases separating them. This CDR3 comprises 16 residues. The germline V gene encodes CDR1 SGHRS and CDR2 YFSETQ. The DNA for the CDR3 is TGCGCCAGCAGCCCCTTCGGGACGGGGGAGCTCACTGAAGCTTTCTTT. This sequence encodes CASSPFGTGELTEAFF.